This TCR beta chain was documented in a study of blood T cells in healthy people across ages. General observations from the study: Those diversity estimates obtained from one million T cells were thought to be underestimates. The CMV status of each donor remained undetermined, and this could have confounded shifts in expanded clonotypes.

With respect to this clonotype: Its antigen is unknown.

A second about 7 to 11 cycle PCR used barcoded and J-beta primers. Through a template-switch adaptor with 12 random nucleotides, each cDNA molecule received a tag. TCRdb analysed the 5' RACE reads with MiXCR anew, one entry per CDR3 protein. The sample records some 1.4 million distinct CDR3 sequences, 35% to 45% being singletons. This CDR3 comprises 16 residues. Germline-derived CDR1 and CDR2 are SGDLS and YYNGEE. The ends lost 7 bases at V and 4 bases at J; junction bases unmatched: 7. This receptor was taken from a woman between 18 and 29 years old in good health. The gene calls are TRBV9 and TRBJ2-1; TRBD2 matches 14 bases. Sample: blood. The DNA of the CDR3 is TGTGCCAGCGCCCCTCGACTAGCGGGGGGGTACAATGAGCAGTTCTTC. Translating gives CASAPRLAGGYNEQFF. The variable domain in full, completed from reference TRBV9 and TRBJ2-1, reads DSGVTQTPKHLITATGQRVTLRCSPRSGDLSVYWYQQSLDQGLQFLIQYYNGEERAKGNILERFSAQQFPDLHSELNLSSLELGDSALYFCASAPRLAGGYNEQFFGPGTRLTVL.